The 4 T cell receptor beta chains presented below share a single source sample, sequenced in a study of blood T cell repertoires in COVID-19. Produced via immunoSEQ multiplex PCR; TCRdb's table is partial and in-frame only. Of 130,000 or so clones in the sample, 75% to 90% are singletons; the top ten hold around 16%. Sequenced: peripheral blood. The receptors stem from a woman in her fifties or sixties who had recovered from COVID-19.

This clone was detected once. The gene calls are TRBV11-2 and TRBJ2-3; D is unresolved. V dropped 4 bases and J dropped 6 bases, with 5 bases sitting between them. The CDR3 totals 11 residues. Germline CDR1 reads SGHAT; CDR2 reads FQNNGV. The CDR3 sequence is CASSSVDTQYF. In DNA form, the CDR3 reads TGTGCCAGCAGCTCCGTTGATACGCAGTATTTT.

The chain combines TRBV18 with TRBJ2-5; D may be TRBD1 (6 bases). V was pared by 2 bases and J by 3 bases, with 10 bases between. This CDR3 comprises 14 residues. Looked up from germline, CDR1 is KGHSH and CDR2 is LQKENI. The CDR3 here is CASSPSYREETQYF. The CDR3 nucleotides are TGTGCCAGCTCACCATCTTACAGGGAAGAGACCCAGTACTTC.

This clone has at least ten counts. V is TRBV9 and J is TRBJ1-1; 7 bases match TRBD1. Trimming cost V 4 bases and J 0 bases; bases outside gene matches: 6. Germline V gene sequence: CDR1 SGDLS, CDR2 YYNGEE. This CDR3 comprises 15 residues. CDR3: CASSKLGGMNTEAFF. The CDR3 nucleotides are TGTGCCAGCAGCAAACTAGGGGGCATGAACACTGAAGCTTTCTTT.

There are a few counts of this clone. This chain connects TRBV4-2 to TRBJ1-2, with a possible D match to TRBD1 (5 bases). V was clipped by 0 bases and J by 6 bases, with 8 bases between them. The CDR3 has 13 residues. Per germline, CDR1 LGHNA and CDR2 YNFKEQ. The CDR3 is CASSQDSRDGYTF. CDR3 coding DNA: TGTGCCAGCAGCCAAGATTCCAGGGATGGCTACACCTTC.